The source of this T cell receptor beta chain is a study of T cells in localized non-small cell lung cancer. Study-wide results and caveats: Sequencing involved a lone tumor region, leaving heterogeneity possible. Longer overall survival was associated with a higher density of T cells in the blood.

This CDR3 has 15 amino acids. The V segment lost 10 bases and the J segment 9 bases; nucleotides outside the gene matches: 15. Germline loops: CDR1 MDHEN, CDR2 SYDVKM. On this clone itself: Its antigen is not identified.

The method was immunoSEQ multiplex PCR; TCRdb's version includes in-frame clones alone and lacks a portion of them. The sample lists around 79,000 clones, 60% to 85% occurring once. Specimen: PBMCs, collected before any cancer treatment. The sequence came from a man aged 40 to 69 with stage II squamous cell lung carcinoma. The chain links TRBV28 to TRBJ1-6, with 7 bases that match TRBD1. The CDR3 DNA reads TGTGCCACCCAGACAGGGACGGGGAACGGTTCACCCCTCCACTTT. Translating it yields CATQTGTGNGSPLHF.